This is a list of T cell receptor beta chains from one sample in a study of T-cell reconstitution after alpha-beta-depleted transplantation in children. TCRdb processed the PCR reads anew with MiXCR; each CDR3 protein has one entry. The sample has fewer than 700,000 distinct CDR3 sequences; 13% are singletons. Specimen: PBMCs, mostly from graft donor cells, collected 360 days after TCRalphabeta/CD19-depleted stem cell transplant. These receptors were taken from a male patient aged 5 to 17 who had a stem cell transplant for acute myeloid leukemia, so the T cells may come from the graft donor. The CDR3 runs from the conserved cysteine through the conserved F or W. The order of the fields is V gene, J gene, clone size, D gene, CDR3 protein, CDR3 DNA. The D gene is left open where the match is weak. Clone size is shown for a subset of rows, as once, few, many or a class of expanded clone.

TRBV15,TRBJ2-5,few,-,CATSRGGREETQYF,TGTGCCACCAGCAGAGGTGGGAGAGAAGAGACCCAGTACTTC
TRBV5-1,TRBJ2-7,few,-,CASTPEPGWFEQYF,TGCGCCAGCACCCCGGAACCGGGTTGGTTCGAGCAGTACTTC
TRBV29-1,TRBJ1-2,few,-,CSDASVGNGYTF,TGCAGCGACGCATCAGTAGGAAATGGCTACACCTTC
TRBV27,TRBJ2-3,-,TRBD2,CASSWGLAGGPISTDTQYF,TGTGCCAGCAGTTGGGGACTAGCGGGAGGGCCGATTAGCACAGATACGCAGTATTTT
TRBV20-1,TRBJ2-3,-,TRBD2,CSASLAGGGVGDTQYF,TGCAGTGCGAGCCTAGCGGGAGGCGGAGTTGGAGATACGCAGTATTTT
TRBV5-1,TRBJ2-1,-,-,CASSPQASYNEQFF,TGCGCCAGCAGCCCGCAGGCCTCCTACAATGAGCAGTTCTTC
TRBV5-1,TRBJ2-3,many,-,CASSLSGPSTDTQYF,TGTGCCAGCAGCTTAAGCGGGCCTAGCACAGATACGCAGTATTTT
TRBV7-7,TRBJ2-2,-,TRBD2,CASSSGLAGGNSANTGELFF,TGTGCTAGCAGCTCGGGACTAGCGGGAGGGAATTCCGCGAACACCGGGGAGCTGTTTTTT
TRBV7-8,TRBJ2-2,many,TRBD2,CASSSPGLGGGELFF,TGTGCCAGCAGCTCCCCGGGACTAGGGGGCGGGGAGCTGTTTTTT
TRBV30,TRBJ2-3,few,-,CAWSGGTDTQYF,TGTGCCTGGAGTGGAGGCACAGATACGCAGTATTTT
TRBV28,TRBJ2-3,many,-,CASSLLPQGTDTQYF,TGTGCCAGCAGTTTACTCCCCCAAGGCACAGATACGCAGTATTTT
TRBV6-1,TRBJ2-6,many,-,CASTIGASGANVLTF,TGTGCCAGCACCATTGGGGCATCTGGGGCCAACGTCCTGACTTTC
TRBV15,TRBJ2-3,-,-,CATSRGGNRGGGVSSTDTQYF,TGTGCCACCAGCAGAGGTGGAAACAGGGGAGGAGGTGTATCTAGCACAGATACGCAGTATTTT
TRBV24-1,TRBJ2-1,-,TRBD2,CATSDLGGGNEQFF,TGTGCCACCAGTGATTTGGGGGGGGGCAATGAGCAGTTCTTC
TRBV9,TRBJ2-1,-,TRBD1,CASSARPGTGYSNEQFF,TGTGCCAGCAGCGCCCGCCCCGGGACAGGGTATAGCAATGAGCAGTTCTTC
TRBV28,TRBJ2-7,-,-,CASKDIGGQNYEQYF,TGTGCCAGCAAAGACATCGGGGGGCAAAACTACGAGCAGTACTTC
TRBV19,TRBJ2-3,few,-,CASHCGSTQYF,TGTGCCAGTCATTGTGGCTCAACGCAGTATTTT
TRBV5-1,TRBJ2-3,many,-,CASSLLVRMITDTQYF,TGCGCCAGCAGCCTTCTTGTCAGGATGATCACAGATACGCAGTATTTT
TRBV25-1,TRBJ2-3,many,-,CASSQSGDGTDTQYF,TGTGCCAGCAGTCAATCGGGGGACGGCACAGATACGCAGTATTTT
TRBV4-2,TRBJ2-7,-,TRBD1,CASSQAGQGAEEQYF,TGTGCCAGCAGCCAAGCTGGACAGGGGGCAGAGGAGCAGTACTTC
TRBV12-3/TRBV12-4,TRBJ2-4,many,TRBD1,CASTQSGTVKAKNIQYF,TGTGCCAGCACCCAATCTGGGACAGTCAAAGCCAAAAACATTCAGTACTTC
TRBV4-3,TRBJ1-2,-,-,CASSQEIQYGYTF,TGCGCCAGCAGCCAAGAAATTCAATACGGCTACACCTTC
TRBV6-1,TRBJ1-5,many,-,CASSAAGSGVRQHF,TGTGCCAGCAGTGCCGCCGGGTCGGGGGTCCGCCAGCATTTT
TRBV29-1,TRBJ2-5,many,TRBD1,CSGMTGDFGETQYF,TGCAGCGGCATGACAGGGGACTTCGGGGAGACCCAGTACTTC
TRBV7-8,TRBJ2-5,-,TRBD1,CASSFSHDRGETQYF,TGTGCCAGCAGCTTTTCCCACGACAGGGGAGAGACCCAGTACTTC
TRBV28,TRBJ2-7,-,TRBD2,CASSLRVLAVNYEQYF,TGTGCCAGCAGCTTAAGGGTACTAGCGGTCAACTACGAGCAGTACTTC
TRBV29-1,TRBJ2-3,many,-,CSAERGITDTQYF,TGCAGCGCGGAGAGAGGGATCACAGATACGCAGTATTTT
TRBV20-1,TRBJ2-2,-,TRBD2,CSARVRGRFNGDTGELFF,TGCAGTGCTAGAGTCCGCGGGAGATTTAATGGTGACACCGGGGAGCTGTTTTTT
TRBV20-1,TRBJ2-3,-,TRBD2,CSARRLAADTQYF,TGCAGTGCTAGAAGGCTAGCGGCAGATACGCAGTATTTT
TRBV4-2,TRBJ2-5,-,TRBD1,CASSQGSGTAKETQYF,TGTGCCAGCAGCCAAGGCTCCGGGACAGCCAAAGAGACCCAGTACTTC
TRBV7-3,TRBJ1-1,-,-,CASSSKGGSRAFF,TGTGCCAGCAGCTCCAAAGGGGGGAGTCGAGCTTTCTTT
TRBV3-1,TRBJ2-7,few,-,CASSQDLGSGEQYF,TGTGCCAGCAGCCAAGACCTCGGCTCCGGAGAGCAGTACTTC
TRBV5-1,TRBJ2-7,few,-,CASSLALGVYEQYF,TGCGCCAGCAGCTTGGCCCTGGGTGTCTACGAGCAGTACTTC
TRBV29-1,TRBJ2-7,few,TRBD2,CSVERGKGELAGGAYEQYF,TGCAGCGTTGAACGGGGTAAGGGCGAGTTAGCGGGAGGAGCCTACGAGCAGTACTTC
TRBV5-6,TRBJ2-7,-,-,CASSLVGRVDEQYF,TGTGCCAGCAGCTTGGTAGGCAGGGTGGACGAGCAGTACTTC
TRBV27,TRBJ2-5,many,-,CASSLWGAGRGQETQYF,TGTGCCAGCAGTTTGTGGGGGGCGGGCAGAGGGCAAGAGACCCAGTACTTC
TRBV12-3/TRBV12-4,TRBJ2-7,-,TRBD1,CASRDSRTGYYEQYF,TGTGCCAGCAGAGACTCCCGGACAGGGTACTACGAGCAGTACTTC
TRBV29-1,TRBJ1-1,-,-,CSVGEGGMNTEAFF,TGCAGCGTTGGGGAGGGGGGCATGAACACTGAAGCTTTCTTT
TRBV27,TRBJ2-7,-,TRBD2,CASSSARLAGIYYEQYF,TGTGCCAGCAGTTCCGCCCGACTAGCGGGAATATACTACGAGCAGTACTTC
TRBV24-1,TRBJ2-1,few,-,CATPAVSYNEQFF,TGTGCCACCCCCGCAGTGTCCTACAATGAGCAGTTCTTC
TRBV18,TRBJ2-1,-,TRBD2,CASSLLGGGHNEQFF,TGTGCCAGCTCGCTCCTTGGGGGAGGGCACAATGAGCAGTTCTTC
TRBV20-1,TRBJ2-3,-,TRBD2,CSTTLAGPSSSTDTQYF,TGCAGTACAACCCTAGCGGGTCCTTCCTCTAGCACAGATACGCAGTATTTT
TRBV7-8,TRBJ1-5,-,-,CASSLVDSNQPQHF,TGTGCCAGCAGCTTAGTAGATAGCAATCAGCCCCAGCATTTT
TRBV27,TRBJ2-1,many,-,CASSLRRLVDNEQFF,TGTGCCAGCAGTTTGAGGCGACTAGTCGACAATGAGCAGTTCTTC
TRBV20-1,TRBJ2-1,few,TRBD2,CSAKDEWVIAGVNEQFF,TGCAGTGCTAAAGATGAATGGGTGATAGCGGGAGTCAATGAGCAGTTCTTC
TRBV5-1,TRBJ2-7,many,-,CASSLGGQLPYEQYF,TGCGCCAGCAGCTTGGGTGGACAGCTCCCCTACGAGCAGTACTTC
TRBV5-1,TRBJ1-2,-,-,CASSLAKGSNYGYTF,TGCGCCAGCAGCTTGGCCAAGGGTTCCAACTATGGCTACACCTTC
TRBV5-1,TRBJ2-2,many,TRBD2,CASSPLMKRGNTGELFF,TGCGCCAGCAGCCCGTTGATGAAGCGGGGGAACACCGGGGAGCTGTTTTTT
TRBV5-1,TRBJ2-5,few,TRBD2,CASSLVRTSGSQETQYF,TGCGCCAGCAGCTTGGTACGGACTAGCGGGAGTCAAGAGACCCAGTACTTC
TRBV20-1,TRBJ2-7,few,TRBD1,CSACRGQESAEQYF,TGCAGTGCGTGTAGGGGACAGGAGTCCGCCGAGCAGTACTTC
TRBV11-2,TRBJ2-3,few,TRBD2,CASRAAGGTDTQYF,TGTGCCAGCAGGGCGGCGGGAGGCACAGATACGCAGTATTTT
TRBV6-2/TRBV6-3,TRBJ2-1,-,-,CASSGLRDHDQFF,TGTGCCAGCTCGGGTTTGCGGGACCATGATCAGTTCTTC
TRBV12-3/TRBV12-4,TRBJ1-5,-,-,CASRATMNQPQHF,TGTGCCAGCAGGGCCACGATGAATCAGCCCCAGCATTTT
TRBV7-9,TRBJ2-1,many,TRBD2,CASSLSLAGSVEQFF,TGTGCCAGCAGCTTATCTCTAGCGGGATCGGTTGAGCAGTTCTTC
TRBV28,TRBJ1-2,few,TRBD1,CASRMTGWNYGYTF,TGTGCCAGCAGGATGACAGGGTGGAACTATGGCTACACCTTC
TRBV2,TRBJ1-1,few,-,CASSQRRGGLAFF,TGTGCCAGCTCCCAACGCAGGGGAGGTTTAGCTTTCTTT
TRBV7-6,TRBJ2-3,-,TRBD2,CASSPREADTQYF,TGTGCCAGCAGCCCCCGGGAGGCAGATACGCAGTATTTT
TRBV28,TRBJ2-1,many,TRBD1,CASLRDRVGPEQFF,TGTGCCAGTCTCCGGGACAGGGTTGGGCCCGAGCAGTTCTTC
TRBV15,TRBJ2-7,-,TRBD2,CATTPGGSTYEQYF,TGTGCCACCACCCCGGGGGGGTCTACATACGAGCAGTACTTC
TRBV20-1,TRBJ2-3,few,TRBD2,CSARDFRQPGTSGSDTQYF,TGCAGTGCTAGAGATTTTAGACAACCCGGGACTAGCGGATCAGATACGCAGTATTTT